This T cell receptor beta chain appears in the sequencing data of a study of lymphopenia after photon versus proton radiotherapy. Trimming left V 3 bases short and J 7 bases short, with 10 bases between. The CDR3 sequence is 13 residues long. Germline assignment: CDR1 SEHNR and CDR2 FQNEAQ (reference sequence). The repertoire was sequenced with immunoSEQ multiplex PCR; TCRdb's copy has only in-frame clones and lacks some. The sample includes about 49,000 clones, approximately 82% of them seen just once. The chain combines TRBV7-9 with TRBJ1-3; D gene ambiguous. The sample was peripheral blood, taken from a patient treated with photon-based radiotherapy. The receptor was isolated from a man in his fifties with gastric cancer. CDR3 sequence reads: CASSFQTQNTIYF. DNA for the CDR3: TGTGCCAGCAGCTTTCAAACGCAGAACACCATATATTTT.